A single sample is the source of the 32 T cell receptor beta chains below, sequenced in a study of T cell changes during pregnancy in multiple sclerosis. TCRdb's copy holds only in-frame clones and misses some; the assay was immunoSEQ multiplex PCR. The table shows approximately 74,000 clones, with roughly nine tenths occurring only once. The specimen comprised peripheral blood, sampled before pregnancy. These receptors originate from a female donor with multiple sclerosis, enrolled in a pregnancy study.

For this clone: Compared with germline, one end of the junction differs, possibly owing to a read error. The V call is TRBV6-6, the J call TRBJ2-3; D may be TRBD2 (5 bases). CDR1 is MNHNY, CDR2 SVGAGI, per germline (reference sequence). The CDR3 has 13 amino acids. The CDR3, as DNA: TGTGCCAGCAGTCACTCCGGGATTTTAGGGCAGTATTTT. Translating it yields CASSHSGILGQYF.

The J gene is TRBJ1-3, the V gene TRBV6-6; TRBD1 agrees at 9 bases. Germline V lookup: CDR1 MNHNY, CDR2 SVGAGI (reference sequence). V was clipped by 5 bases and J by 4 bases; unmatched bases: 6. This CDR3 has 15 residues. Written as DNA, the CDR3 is TGTGCCAGCAGTCCAGGACAGGGGACCGGAAACACCATATATTTT. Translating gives CASSPGQGTGNTIYF.

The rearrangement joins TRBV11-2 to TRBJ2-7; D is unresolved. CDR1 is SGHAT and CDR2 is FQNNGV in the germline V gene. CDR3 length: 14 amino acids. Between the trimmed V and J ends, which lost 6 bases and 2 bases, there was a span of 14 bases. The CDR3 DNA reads TGTGCCAGCAGAGATCGCGCGTTGGCCTACGAGCAGTACTTC. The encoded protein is CASRDRALAYEQYF. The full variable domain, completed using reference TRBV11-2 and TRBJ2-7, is EAGVAQSPRYKIIEKRQSVAFWCNPISGHATLYWYQQILGQGPKLLIQFQNNGVVDDSQLPKDRFSAERLKGVDSTLKIQPAKLEDSAVYLCASRDRALAYEQYFGPGTRLTVT.

The CDR3 spells CASSLGQGFTEAFF. CDR3 DNA: TGCGCCAGCAGCTTGGGGCAGGGGTTCACTGAAGCTTTCTTT. The chain couples TRBV5-1 to TRBJ1-1; D is possibly TRBD1 (6 bases). Germline CDR1 and CDR2: SGHRS and YFSETQ. CDR3 length: 14 residues. V dropped 0 bases and J dropped 4 bases, with 10 bases sitting between them.

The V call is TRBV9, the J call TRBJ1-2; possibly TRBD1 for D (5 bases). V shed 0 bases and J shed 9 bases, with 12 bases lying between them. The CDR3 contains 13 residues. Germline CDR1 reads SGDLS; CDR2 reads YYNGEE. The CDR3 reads CASSVGQIYSYTF. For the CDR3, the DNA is TGTGCCAGCAGCGTAGGACAGATTTATAGCTACACCTTC.

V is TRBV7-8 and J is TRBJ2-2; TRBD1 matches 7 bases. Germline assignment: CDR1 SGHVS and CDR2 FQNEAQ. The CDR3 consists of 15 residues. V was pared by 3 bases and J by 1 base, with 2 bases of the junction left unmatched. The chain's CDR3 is CASSFRTGNTGELFF. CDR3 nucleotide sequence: TGTGCCAGCAGCTTTAGGACAGGGAACACCGGGGAGCTGTTTTTT.

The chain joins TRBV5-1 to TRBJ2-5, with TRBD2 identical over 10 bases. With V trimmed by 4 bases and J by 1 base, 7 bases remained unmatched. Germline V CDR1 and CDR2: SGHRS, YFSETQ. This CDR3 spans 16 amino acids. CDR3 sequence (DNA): TGCGCCAGCAGCCCTAGCGGGGGAGTACCCCAAGAGACCCAGTACTTC. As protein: CASSPSGGVPQETQYF.

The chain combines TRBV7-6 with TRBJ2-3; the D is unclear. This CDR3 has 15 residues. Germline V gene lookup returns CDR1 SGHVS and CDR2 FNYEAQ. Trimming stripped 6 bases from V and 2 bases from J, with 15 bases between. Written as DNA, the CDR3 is TGTGCCAGCAGACTTACCCCCAACCCCACAGATACGCAGTATTTT. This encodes CASRLTPNPTDTQYF.

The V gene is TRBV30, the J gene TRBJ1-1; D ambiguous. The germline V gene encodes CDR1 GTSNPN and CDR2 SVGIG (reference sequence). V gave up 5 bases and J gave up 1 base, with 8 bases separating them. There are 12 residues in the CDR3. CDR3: CAWGWANTEAFF. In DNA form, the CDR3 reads TGTGCCTGGGGGTGGGCGAACACTGAAGCTTTCTTT.

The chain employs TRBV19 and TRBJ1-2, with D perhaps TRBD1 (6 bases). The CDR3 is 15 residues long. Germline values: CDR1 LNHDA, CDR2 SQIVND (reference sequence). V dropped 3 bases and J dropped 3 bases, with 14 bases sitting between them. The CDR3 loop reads CASSIIQGRDYGYTF. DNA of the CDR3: TGTGCCAGTAGTATCATACAGGGACGGGACTATGGCTACACCTTC.

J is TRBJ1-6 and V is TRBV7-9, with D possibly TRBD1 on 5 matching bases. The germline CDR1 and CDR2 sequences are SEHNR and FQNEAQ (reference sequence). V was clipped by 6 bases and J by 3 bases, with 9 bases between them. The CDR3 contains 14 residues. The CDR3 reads CASRPDSYNSPLHF. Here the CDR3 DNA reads TGTGCCAGCAGACCTGACAGCTATAATTCACCCCTCCACTTT.

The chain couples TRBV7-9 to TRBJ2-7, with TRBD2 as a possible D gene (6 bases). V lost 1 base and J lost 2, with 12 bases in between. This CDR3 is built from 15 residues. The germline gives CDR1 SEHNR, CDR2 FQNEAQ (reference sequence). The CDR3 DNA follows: TGTGCCAGCAGCTTAGTCGGCGGGGTGACCTACGAGCAGTACTTC. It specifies CASSLVGGVTYEQYF. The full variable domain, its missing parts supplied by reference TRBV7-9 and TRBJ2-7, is DTGVSQNPRHKITKRGQNVTFRCDPISEHNRLYWYRQTLGQGPEFLTYFQNEAQLEKSRLLSDRFSAERPKGSFSTLEIQRTEQGDSAMYLCASSLVGGVTYEQYFGPGTRLTVT.

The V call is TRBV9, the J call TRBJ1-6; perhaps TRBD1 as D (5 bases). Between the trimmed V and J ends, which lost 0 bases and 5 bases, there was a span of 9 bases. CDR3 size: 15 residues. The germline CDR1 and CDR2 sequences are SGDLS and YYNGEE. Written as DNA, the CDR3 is TGTGCCAGCAGCGTAGGGGGCAGGGATAATTCACCCCTCCACTTT. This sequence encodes CASSVGGRDNSPLHF.

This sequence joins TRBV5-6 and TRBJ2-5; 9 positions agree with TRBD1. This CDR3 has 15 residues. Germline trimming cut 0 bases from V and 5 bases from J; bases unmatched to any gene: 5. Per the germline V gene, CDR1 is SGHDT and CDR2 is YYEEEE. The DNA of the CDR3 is TGTGCCAGCAGCTTGGAGGGACAGGGTACGGAGACCCAGTACTTC. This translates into CASSLEGQGTETQYF.

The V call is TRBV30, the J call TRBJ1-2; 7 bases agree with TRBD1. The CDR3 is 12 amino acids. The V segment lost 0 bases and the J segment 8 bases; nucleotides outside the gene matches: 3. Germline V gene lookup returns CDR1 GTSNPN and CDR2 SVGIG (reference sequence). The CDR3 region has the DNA TGTGCCTGGAGTGTAGGGGGCAAGGGCTACACCTTC. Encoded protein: CAWSVGGKGYTF.

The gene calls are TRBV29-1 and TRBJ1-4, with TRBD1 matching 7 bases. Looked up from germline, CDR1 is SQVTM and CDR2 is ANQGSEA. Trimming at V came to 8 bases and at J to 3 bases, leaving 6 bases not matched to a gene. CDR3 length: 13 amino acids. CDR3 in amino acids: CSTKGAANEKLFF. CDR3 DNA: TGCAGCACCAAGGGGGCAGCTAATGAAAAACTGTTTTTT.

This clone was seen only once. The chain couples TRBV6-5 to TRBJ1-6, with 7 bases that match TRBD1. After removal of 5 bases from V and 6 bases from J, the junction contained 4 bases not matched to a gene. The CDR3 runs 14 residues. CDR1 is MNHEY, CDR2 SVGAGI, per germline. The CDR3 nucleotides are TGTGCCAGCAGTCGGGACAGTCCTAATTCACCCCTCCACTTT. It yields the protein CASSRDSPNSPLHF.

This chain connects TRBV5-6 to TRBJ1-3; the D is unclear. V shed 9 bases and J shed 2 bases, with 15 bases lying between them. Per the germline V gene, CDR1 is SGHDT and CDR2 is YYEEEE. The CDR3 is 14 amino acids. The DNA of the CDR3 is TGTGCCACCGCCCCTGGCGGTACTGGAAACACCATATATTTT. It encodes CATAPGGTGNTIYF.

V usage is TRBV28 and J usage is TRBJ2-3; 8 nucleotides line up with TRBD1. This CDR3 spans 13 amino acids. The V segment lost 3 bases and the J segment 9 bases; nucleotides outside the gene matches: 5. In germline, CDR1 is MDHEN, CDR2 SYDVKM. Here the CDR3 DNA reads TGTGCCAGCAGTTTGGTGTGGACAGGGACGCAGTATTTT. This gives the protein CASSLVWTGTQYF.

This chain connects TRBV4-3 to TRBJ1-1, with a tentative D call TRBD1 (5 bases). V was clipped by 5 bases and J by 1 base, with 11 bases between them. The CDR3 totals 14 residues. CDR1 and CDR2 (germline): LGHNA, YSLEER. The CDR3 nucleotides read TGCGCCAGCAGCGGACGCCAGGGGAACACTGAAGCTTTCTTT. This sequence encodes CASSGRQGNTEAFF.

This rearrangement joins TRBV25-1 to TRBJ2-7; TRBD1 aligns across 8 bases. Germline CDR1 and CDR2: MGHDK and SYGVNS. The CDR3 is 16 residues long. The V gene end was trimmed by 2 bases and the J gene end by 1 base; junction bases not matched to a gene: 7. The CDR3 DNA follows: TGTGCCAGCAGTGAACTAAGGACAGGGTCGTCCTACGAGCAGTACTTC. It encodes CASSELRTGSSYEQYF.

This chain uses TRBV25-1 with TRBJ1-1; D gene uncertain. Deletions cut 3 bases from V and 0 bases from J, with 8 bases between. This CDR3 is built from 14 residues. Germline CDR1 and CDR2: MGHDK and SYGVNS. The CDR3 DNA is TGTGCCAGCAGTGAGGTCAGTTTGAACACTGAAGCTTTCTTT. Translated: CASSEVSLNTEAFF. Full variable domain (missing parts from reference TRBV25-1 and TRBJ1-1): EADIYQTPRYLVIGTGKKITLECSQTMGHDKMYWYQQDPGMELHLIHYSYGVNSTEKGDLSSESTVSRIRTEHFPLTLESARPSHTSQYLCASSEVSLNTEAFFGQGTRLTVV.

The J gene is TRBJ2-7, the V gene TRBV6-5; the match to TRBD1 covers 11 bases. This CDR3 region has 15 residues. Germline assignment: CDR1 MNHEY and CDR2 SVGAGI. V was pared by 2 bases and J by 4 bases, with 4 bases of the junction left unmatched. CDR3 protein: CASSYQGQGGYEQYF. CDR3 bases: TGTGCCAGCAGTTACCAGGGACAGGGGGGGTACGAGCAGTACTTC.

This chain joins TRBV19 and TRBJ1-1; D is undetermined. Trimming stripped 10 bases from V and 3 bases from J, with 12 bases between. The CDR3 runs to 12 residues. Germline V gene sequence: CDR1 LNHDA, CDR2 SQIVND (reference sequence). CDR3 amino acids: CATRREYTEAFF. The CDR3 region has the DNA TGTGCCACCCGAAGGGAGTACACTGAAGCTTTCTTT.

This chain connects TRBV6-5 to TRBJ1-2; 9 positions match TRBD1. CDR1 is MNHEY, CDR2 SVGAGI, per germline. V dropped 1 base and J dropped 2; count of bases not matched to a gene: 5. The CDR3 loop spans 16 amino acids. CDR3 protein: CASSYYGQGRNYGYTF. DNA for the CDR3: TGTGCCAGCAGTTACTATGGACAGGGGAGGAACTATGGCTACACCTTC.

For the CDR3, the DNA is TGTGCCAGCTCACCACCGAGCCGGGTCTCCTATGGCTACACCTTC. It specifies CASSPPSRVSYGYTF. The genes are TRBV18 and TRBJ1-2; no firm D call. CDR1 and CDR2 from the germline V gene are KGHSH and LQKENI. The CDR3 contains 15 residues. The germline V and J ends were trimmed by 0 bases and 4 bases, with 12 bases remaining between them.

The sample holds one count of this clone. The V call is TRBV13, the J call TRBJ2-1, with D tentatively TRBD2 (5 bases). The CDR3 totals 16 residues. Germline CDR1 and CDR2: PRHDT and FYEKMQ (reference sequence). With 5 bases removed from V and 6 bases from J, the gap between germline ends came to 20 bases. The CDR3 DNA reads TGTGCCAGCAGCCCCTCTCCTTTTGTACTAGGCAATGAGCAGTTCTTC. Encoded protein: CASSPSPFVLGNEQFF.

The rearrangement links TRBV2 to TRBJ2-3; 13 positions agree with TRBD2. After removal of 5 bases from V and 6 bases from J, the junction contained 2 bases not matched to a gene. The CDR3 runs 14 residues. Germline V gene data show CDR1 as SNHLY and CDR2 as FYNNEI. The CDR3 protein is CASSQLAGGDTQYF. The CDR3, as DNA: TGTGCCAGCAGTCAACTAGCGGGGGGGGATACGCAGTATTTT.

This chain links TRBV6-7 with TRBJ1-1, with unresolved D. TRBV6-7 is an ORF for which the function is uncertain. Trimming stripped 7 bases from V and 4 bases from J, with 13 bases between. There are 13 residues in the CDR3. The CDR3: CASKWAWCTEAFF. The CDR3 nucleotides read TGTGCCAGCAAGTGGGCGTGGTGCACTGAAGCTTTCTTT.

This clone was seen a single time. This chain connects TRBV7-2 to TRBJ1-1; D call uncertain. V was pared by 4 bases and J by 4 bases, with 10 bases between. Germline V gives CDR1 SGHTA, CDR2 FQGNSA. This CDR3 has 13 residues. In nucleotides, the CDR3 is TGTGCCAGCAGCTCAACCACGGGCACTGAAGCTTTCTTT. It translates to CASSSTTGTEAFF. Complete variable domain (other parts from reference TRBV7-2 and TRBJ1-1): GAGVSQSPSNKVTEKGKDVELRCDPISGHTALYWYRQSLGQGLEFLIYFQGNSAPDKSGLPSDRFSAERTGGSVSTLTIQRTQQEDSAVYLCASSSTTGTEAFFGQGTRLTVV.

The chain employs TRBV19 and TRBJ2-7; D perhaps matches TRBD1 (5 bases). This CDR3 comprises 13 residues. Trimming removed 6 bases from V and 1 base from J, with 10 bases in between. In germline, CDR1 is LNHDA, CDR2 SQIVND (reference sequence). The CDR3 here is CASRQGASYEQYF. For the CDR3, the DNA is TGTGCCAGTAGGCAGGGTGCGTCCTACGAGCAGTACTTC.

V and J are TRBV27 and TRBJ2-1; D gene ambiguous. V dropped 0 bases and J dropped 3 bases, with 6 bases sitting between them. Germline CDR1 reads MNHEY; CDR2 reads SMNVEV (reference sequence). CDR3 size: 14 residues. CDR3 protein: CASSLSYSYNEQFF. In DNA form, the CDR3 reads TGTGCCAGCAGTTTATCTTACAGCTACAATGAGCAGTTCTTC.